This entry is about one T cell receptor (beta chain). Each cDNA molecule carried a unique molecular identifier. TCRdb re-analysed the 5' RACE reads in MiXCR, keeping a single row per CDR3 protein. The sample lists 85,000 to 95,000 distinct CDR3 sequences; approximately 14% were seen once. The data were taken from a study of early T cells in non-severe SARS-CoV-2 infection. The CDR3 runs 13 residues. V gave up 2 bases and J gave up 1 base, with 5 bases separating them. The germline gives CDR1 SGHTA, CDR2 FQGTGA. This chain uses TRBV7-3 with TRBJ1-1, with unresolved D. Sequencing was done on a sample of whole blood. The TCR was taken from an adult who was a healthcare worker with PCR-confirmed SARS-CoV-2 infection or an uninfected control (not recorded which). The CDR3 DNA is TGTGCCAGCAGCTTATTTAAGAACACTGAAGCTTTCTTT. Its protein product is CASSLFKNTEAFF.